The present T cell receptor beta chain was sequenced within a study of monozygotic twins with inflammatory bowel disease. Phlebotomy per donor yielded a single 2.5 ml blood sample. Investigators pulled total RNA out of whole blood and did not sort T cells. In preparing each TCR library, approximately 3,500 ng of total RNA was used. TCRdb re-analyzed the 5' RACE reads; it lists each CDR3 protein once, without DNA. The sample has fewer than 550,000 distinct CDR3 sequences. This CDR3 is 12 amino acids long. Sequenced material: blood. This chain joins TRBV12-3 or TRBV12-4 and TRBJ2-5; TCRdb's assignment of TRBD1 cannot be checked, as there is no DNA. The receptor's source is a human donor with ulcerative colitis or Crohn's disease, or a healthy co-twin of an affected twin (not recorded which). CDR3 sequence reads: CASSQGVETQYF.